The T cell receptor beta chain under discussion was sequenced for a study of T-cell reconstitution after alpha-beta-depleted transplantation in children. The TCRbeta library was prepared with unique molecular identifiers. TCRdb redid the calling of the PCR reads with MiXCR, one entry per CDR3 protein. This table has some 200,000 distinct CDR3 sequences, more than 7.5% appearing once. Germline V gene data show CDR1 as SGDLS and CDR2 as YYNGEE. Trimming removed 0 bases at V and 13 bases at J, with 26 bases between. This CDR3 comprises 18 residues. Specimen: PBMCs from the stem cell graft donor, collected from the stem cell graft. The receptor comes from a human donor who donated a stem cell graft to a child with SCID. This rearrangement joins TRBV9 to TRBJ1-6; D is perhaps TRBD1 (6 bases). DNA for the CDR3: TGTGCCAGCAGCGTAGGGCCCTCTTACAGGGTCGGTAGTTCCCCCCTCCACTTT. Translated: CASSVGPSYRVGSSPLHF. Looking up the rest from reference TRBV9 and TRBJ1-6 gives the full variable domain: DSGVTQTPKHLITATGQRVTLRCSPRSGDLSVYWYQQSLDQGLQFLIQYYNGEERAKGNILERFSAQQFPDLHSELNLSSLELGDSALYFCASSVGPSYRVGSSPLHFGNGTRLTVT.